These 9 T cell receptor beta chains came from one sample sequenced in a study of blood T cell repertoires in COVID-19. Some clones are missing from TCRdb's copy, which holds only in-frame ones; the method was immunoSEQ multiplex PCR. This table holds some 170,000 clones, around 90% found once. Input material: peripheral blood. The receptors come from a woman between 55 and 75 years old who had recovered from COVID-19.

CDR3 amino acids: CASSSGQKSYEQFF. The CDR3, as DNA: TGTGCCAGCAGTTCGGGACAGAAGAGCTATGAGCAGTTCTTC. The chain carries TRBV28 and TRBJ2-1, with 7 bases identical to TRBD1. V lost 4 bases to trimming and J lost 8 bases; unmatched junction nucleotides: 8. Germline-derived CDR1 and CDR2 are MDHEN and SYDVKM. The CDR3 extends over 14 amino acids.

V usage is TRBV19 and J usage is TRBJ1-2, with no clear D. CDR1 and CDR2 from the germline V gene are LNHDA and SQIVND (reference sequence). The germline V and J ends were trimmed by 3 bases and 4 bases, with 12 bases remaining between them. This CDR3 contains 14 residues. CDR3 protein: CASSILGGGYGYTF. CDR3 in DNA: TGTGCCAGTAGTATCCTCGGCGGCGGCTATGGCTACACCTTC.

This sequence joins TRBV5-5 and TRBJ2-2; 7 nucleotides align to TRBD2. Germline V gives CDR1 SGHKS, CDR2 YYEKEE (reference sequence). Trimming at V came to 0 bases and at J to 6 bases, leaving 8 bases not matched to a gene. CDR3 length: 16 amino acids. CDR3 sequence reads: CASSLDVGRVAGELFF. Here the CDR3 DNA reads TGTGCCAGCAGCTTGGATGTAGGGAGGGTTGCCGGGGAGCTGTTTTTT.

V usage is TRBV11-2 and J usage is TRBJ1-5, with a possible D match to TRBD1 (5 bases). CDR1 and CDR2 from the germline V gene are SGHAT and FQNNGV. Trimming stripped 0 bases from V and 0 bases from J, with 9 bases between. CDR3 size: 16 residues. CDR3 sequence reads: CASSLDLGGSNQPQHF. Here the CDR3 DNA reads TGTGCCAGCAGCTTAGATCTGGGGGGTAGCAATCAGCCCCAGCATTTT.

The V and J genes are TRBV10-3 and TRBJ2-3, with 14 bases fitting TRBD2. Germline V gives CDR1 ENHRY, CDR2 SYGVKD. V gave up 2 bases and J gave up 5 bases; unmatched junction bases: 0. CDR3 length: 15 amino acids. The CDR3 nucleotides are TGTGCCATCAGTGAGGGGACTAGCGGGGGAGATACGCAGTATTTT. It encodes CAISEGTSGGDTQYF.

This clone appeared a single time. The genes are TRBV28 and TRBJ1-1, with D hard to call. CDR1 and CDR2 from the germline V gene are MDHEN and SYDVKM. This CDR3 spans 15 amino acids. V was shortened by 3 bases and J by 5 bases, with 16 bases between the two germline ends. The CDR3, as DNA: TGTGCCAGCAGTTTCGGGAAACAGCTCATGACTGAAGCTTTCTTT. Residues: CASSFGKQLMTEAFF.

This chain uses TRBV9 with TRBJ2-5; D not certain. CDR1 and CDR2 (germline): SGDLS, YYNGEE. The CDR3 is made up of 14 amino acids. The V gene lost 0 bases and the J gene lost 8 bases, with 14 bases spanning the gap. The CDR3 nucleotides read TGTGCCAGCAGCGTAGGAGGTTTCTCCAGTACCCAGTACTTC. It translates to CASSVGGFSSTQYF.

V usage is TRBV6-4 and J usage is TRBJ1-2; D remains unclear. Trimming took 6 bases from V and 4 from J, leaving 6 bases between them. Looked up from germline, CDR1 is MRHNA and CDR2 is SNTAGT. There are 11 residues in the CDR3. In DNA form, the CDR3 reads TGTGCCAGCAGCCCTTTCTATGGCTACACCTTC. This encodes CASSPFYGYTF.

Regarding this clone: Other DNA sequences within the sample encode an identical CDR3. The J gene is TRBJ2-3, the V gene TRBV7-3, with D hard to call. Trimming pared 5 bases from V and 2 bases from J, leaving 8 bases between. This CDR3 has 13 amino acids. Per the germline V gene, CDR1 is SGHTA and CDR2 is FQGTGA. The CDR3 loop reads CASSVHYTDTQYF. The CDR3 region has the DNA TGTGCCAGCAGCGTACACTACACAGATACGCAGTATTTT.